The 22 T cell receptor beta chains listed next were all sequenced from one sample in a study of PD-L1 blockade in urothelial cancer. Time point indicated: pretreatment peripheral blood. The method was immunoSEQ multiplex PCR; TCRdb's version includes in-frame clones alone and lacks a portion of them. In the table there are 32,000 or so clones, under 90% of which are singletons. Source: PBMCs, taken around atezolizumab (anti-PD-L1) treatment. The receptors were gathered from a man aged 55 to 70 with urothelial cancer.

The rearrangement links TRBV5-4 to TRBJ2-1, with 7 bases that match TRBD1. The length of the CDR3 is 15 residues. Germline CDR1 and CDR2: SGHNT and YYREEE (reference sequence). The V segment lost 4 bases and the J segment 6 bases; nucleotides outside the gene matches: 10. This CDR3 reads CASSLSGTVSNEQFF. The DNA for the CDR3 is TGTGCCAGCAGCCTTTCCGGGACAGTGTCCAATGAGCAGTTCTTC.

This chain uses TRBV10-3 with TRBJ2-7, with TRBD2 matching 11 bases. This CDR3 is 14 amino acids long. V lost 7 bases, J lost 5 bases, and 7 bases stayed unmatched. Germline V lookup: CDR1 ENHRY, CDR2 SYGVKD. The CDR3 here is CAIMGASGRNEQYF. CDR3 in DNA: TGTGCCATCATGGGGGCTAGCGGGAGGAACGAGCAGTACTTC.

This chain uses TRBV19 with TRBJ1-2, with D unclear. Germline loops: CDR1 LNHDA, CDR2 SQIVND (reference sequence). The length of the CDR3 is 13 residues. The V end was cut by 5 bases, the J end by 4 bases, with 11 bases between. CDR3 nucleotides: TGTGCCAGTAGTCCGAGTTTTATCTATGGCTACACCTTC. Translating gives CASSPSFIYGYTF.

J is TRBJ1-5 and V is TRBV29-1, with 10 bases identical to TRBD1. V was pared by 6 bases and J by 3 bases, with 5 bases of the junction left unmatched. CDR1 SQVTM and CDR2 ANQGSEA come from the germline V gene. The CDR3 sequence is 14 residues long. The CDR3 DNA reads TGCAGCGTCGGGACAGGGGAACCCAATCAGCCCCAGCATTTT. It specifies CSVGTGEPNQPQHF. Full variable domain (remainder filled in from reference TRBV29-1 and TRBJ1-5): SAVISQKPSRDICQRGTSLTIQCQVDSQVTMMFWYRQQPGQSLTLIATANQGSEATYESGFVIDKFPISRPNLTFSTLTVSNMSPEDSSIYLCSVGTGEPNQPQHFGDGTRLSIL.

The chain has TRBV10-2 and TRBJ2-3, with D maybe TRBD1 (5 bases). CDR3 length: 13 amino acids. V lost 2 bases to trimming and J lost 10 bases, with 13 bases between them. Germline V gene lookup returns CDR1 WSHSY and CDR2 SAAADI. The CDR3 DNA reads TGCGCCAGCAGTGAGAACAGGAAGGTTGCGCAGTATTTT. Protein: CASSENRKVAQYF.

This clone appeared a single time. The chain employs TRBV27 and TRBJ2-4; TRBD1 is a possible D gene (5 bases). The V end lost 3 bases, the J end lost 4 bases, and 10 bases lay between the germline ends. Germline V gene data show CDR1 as MNHEY and CDR2 as SMNVEV (reference sequence). The CDR3 extends over 14 amino acids. The CDR3 is CASSLGQAKNIQYF. The CDR3 nucleotides read TGTGCCAGCAGTTTGGGGCAGGCTAAAAACATTCAGTACTTC.

The chain couples TRBV19 to TRBJ2-1; 8 bases are a match to TRBD2. CDR1 LNHDA and CDR2 SQIVND come from the germline V gene (reference sequence). V lost 4 bases and J lost 2; bases outside the gene matches: 1. The CDR3 is made up of 14 amino acids. CDR3 coding DNA: TGTGCCAGTAGTACTAGCGGGCCCTACAATGAGCAGTTCTTC. Residues: CASSTSGPYNEQFF.

CDR3 DNA: TGTGCCAGCAGCTTAGGCCAGGGGCACACCGGGGAGCTGTTTTTT. It translates to CASSLGQGHTGELFF. The V and J genes are TRBV7-6 and TRBJ2-2, with D possibly matching TRBD1 (6 bases). The germline gives CDR1 SGHVS, CDR2 FNYEAQ. The V and J ends lost 1 base and 3 bases respectively, with 9 bases between them. The CDR3 is 15 residues long.

The chain recombines TRBV27 with TRBJ2-1; TRBD1 matches 11 bases. Unmatched junction bases numbered 5, after V lost 7 bases and J lost 3 bases. Germline V gene sequence: CDR1 MNHEY, CDR2 SMNVEV (reference sequence). CDR3 size: 15 residues. The CDR3 DNA is TGTGCCAGCATAGCAGGGACAGGGGGCTACAATGAGCAGTTCTTC. Its translation: CASIAGTGGYNEQFF.

The V and J genes are TRBV9 and TRBJ2-3, with D unresolved. The V end lost 4 bases, the J end lost 3 bases, and 18 bases lay between the germline ends. Germline CDR1 and CDR2: SGDLS and YYNGEE. The CDR3 is made up of 16 amino acids. CDR3 bases: TGTGCCAGCAGCCCCACCCCCGGAGTATCAACAGATACGCAGTATTTT. Encoded protein: CASSPTPGVSTDTQYF.

The genes are TRBV10-3 and TRBJ1-2; TRBD1 agrees at 10 bases. With 5 bases clipped from V and 6 bases from J, the junction kept 15 bases outside the gene matches. CDR3 length: 17 amino acids. Germline lookup yields CDR1 ENHRY and CDR2 SYGVKD. The CDR3 sequence: CAISPNRDRGRLHGYTF. As DNA, the CDR3 is TGTGCCATCAGTCCAAACCGGGACAGGGGCAGACTTCATGGCTACACCTTC.

V usage is TRBV2 and J usage is TRBJ1-1; 12 positions match TRBD1. The V and J ends lost 6 bases and 4 bases, in that order; junction bases with no gene match: 3. The CDR3 loop spans 14 amino acids. Germline V lookup: CDR1 SNHLY, CDR2 FYNNEI. The CDR3 DNA sequence: TGTGCCAGCAGCCGGGACAGGGGGCTCACTGAAGCTTTCTTT. It translates to CASSRDRGLTEAFF. Full variable domain (remainder filled in from reference TRBV2 and TRBJ1-1): EPEVTQTPSHQVTQMGQEVILRCVPISNHLYFYWYRQILGQKVEFLVSFYNNEISEKSEIFDDQFSVERPDGSNFTLKIRSTKLEDSAMYFCASSRDRGLTEAFFGQGTRLTVV.

V usage is TRBV5-1 and J usage is TRBJ2-3, with a weak D call TRBD2 (5 bases). Germline values: CDR1 SGHRS, CDR2 YFSETQ. With 2 bases removed from V and 1 base from J, the gap between germline ends came to 11 bases. This CDR3 spans 15 amino acids. The CDR3 sequence is CASSFKGAGTDTQYF. DNA for the CDR3: TGCGCCAGCAGCTTCAAGGGAGCCGGCACAGATACGCAGTATTTT.

The chain combines TRBV27 with TRBJ2-7; possible D gene TRBD2, 5 bases. Trimming took 3 bases from V and 5 from J, leaving 17 bases between them. The length of the CDR3 is 15 residues. The V gene's germline CDR1 is MNHEY and CDR2 SMNVEV (reference sequence). CDR3 nucleotides: TGTGCCAGCAGTTTGGCTCCTACTAGTACGAACGAGCAGTACTTC. Protein: CASSLAPTSTNEQYF.

The rearrangement joins TRBV18 to TRBJ1-1, with 11 nucleotides matching TRBD1. This CDR3 is 16 amino acids long. Trimming at V came to 2 bases and at J to 4 bases, leaving 6 bases not matched to a gene. CDR1 is KGHSH, CDR2 LQKENI, per germline. As DNA, the CDR3 is TGTGCCAGCTCACCAAGGACAGGGGGCGTTAGCACTGAAGCTTTCTTT. Residues: CASSPRTGGVSTEAFF.

This clone was recorded once. The rearrangement uses TRBV6-7 and TRBJ1-4; 9 bases match TRBD1. TRBV6-7 counts as an open reading frame of uncertain function. This CDR3 has 19 amino acids. After removal of 0 bases from V and 0 bases from J, the junction contained 8 bases not matched to a gene. CDR3 coding DNA: TGTGCCAGCAGTTACTCGATCCACAGGGGGCTTGCAACTAATGAAAAACTGTTTTTT. It specifies CASSYSIHRGLATNEKLFF.

This chain connects TRBV5-5 to TRBJ2-1; 8 bases fit TRBD1. The CDR3 extends over 16 amino acids. Per germline, CDR1 SGHKS and CDR2 YYEKEE (reference sequence). J lost 4 bases, V lost 1 base, and 7 bases had no gene match. For the CDR3, the DNA is TGTGCCAGCAGCTTGTGGGGGACAGGCCTATACAATGAGCAGTTCTTC. Its translation: CASSLWGTGLYNEQFF.

This clone was observed a single time. The chain carries TRBV10-1 and TRBJ2-7; a possible D gene is TRBD1 (5 bases). This CDR3 has 13 residues. The germline CDR1 and CDR2 sequences are WNHNN and SYGVQD (reference sequence). Trimming stripped 2 bases from V and 7 bases from J, with 12 bases between. CDR3 loop: CASSERQGKEQYF. The CDR3 DNA sequence: TGCGCCAGCAGTGAGAGGCAGGGTAAGGAGCAGTACTTC.

The V call is TRBV20-1, the J call TRBJ2-3; D remains ambiguous. The V end lost 1 base, the J end lost 6 bases, and 5 bases lay between the germline ends. This CDR3 is built from 11 residues. Germline-derived CDR1 and CDR2 are DFQATT and SNEGSKA (reference sequence). The CDR3 DNA sequence: TGCAGTGCTAGAGCGAGGGATACGCAGTATTTT. It is translated as CSARARDTQYF.

This chain connects TRBV7-2 to TRBJ2-2; maybe TRBD2 (5 bases). The germline V gene has CDR1 SGHTA and CDR2 FQGNSA. Trimming removed 3 bases at V and 5 bases at J, with 7 bases between. The CDR3 loop spans 13 amino acids. The CDR3 region is CASSFGGTGELFF. CDR3 bases: TGTGCCAGCAGCTTTGGAGGTACCGGGGAGCTGTTTTTT.

The genes are TRBV15 and TRBJ2-3, with a possible D match to TRBD1 (6 bases). The CDR3 is made up of 13 amino acids. The V end was cut by 9 bases, the J end by 2 bases, with 12 bases between. Per germline, CDR1 LNHNV and CDR2 YYDKDF (reference sequence). Here the CDR3 reads CATMTGSTDTQYF. The CDR3 DNA reads TGTGCCACAATGACAGGCTCCACAGATACGCAGTATTTT.

The rearrangement uses TRBV7-2 and TRBJ1-2; D remains unclear. The CDR3 consists of 12 residues. Germline CDR1 and CDR2: SGHTA and FQGNSA. V was shortened by 0 bases and J by 7 bases, with 6 bases between the two germline ends. CDR3 region: CASSLAATGYTF. The DNA for the CDR3 is TGTGCCAGCAGCTTAGCAGCTACTGGCTACACCTTC.